Following are 22 T cell receptor beta chains from one sample sequenced in a study of blood T cell repertoires in COVID-19. Some clones are missing from TCRdb's copy, which holds only in-frame ones; the method was immunoSEQ multiplex PCR. Of about 190,000 clones in the sample, roughly four fifths were seen once. Sequenced: peripheral blood. Every receptor here comes from a woman aged 40 to 50 with acute or convalescent COVID-19.

The chain recombines TRBV27 with TRBJ2-7; D is ambiguous. Germline lookup yields CDR1 MNHEY and CDR2 SMNVEV (reference sequence). The CDR3 has 15 residues. Deletions cut 3 bases from V and 2 bases from J, with 14 bases between. CDR3 loop: CASSFGANPTYEQYF. The CDR3 DNA reads TGTGCCAGCAGTTTCGGAGCGAACCCCACCTACGAGCAGTACTTC.

The chain couples TRBV11-3 to TRBJ2-7; 9 positions match TRBD2. Germline CDR1 is SGHNT and CDR2 is YENEEA. The CDR3 has 15 amino acids. The junction had 9 bases not matched to a gene; V was cut back by 6 bases and J by 3 bases. CDR3 amino acids: CASSQEAGGDYEQYF. The CDR3 DNA is TGTGCCAGCAGTCAGGAAGCGGGAGGCGACTACGAGCAGTACTTC.

The chain employs TRBV9 and TRBJ2-2; TRBD2 is a possible D gene (5 bases). V was cut by 0 bases and J by 8 bases, with 8 bases left in between. There are 13 residues in the CDR3. Germline CDR1 reads SGDLS; CDR2 reads YYNGEE. The CDR3 sequence: CASSVDGGGELFF. CDR3 nucleotides: TGTGCCAGCAGCGTAGATGGCGGGGGGGAGCTGTTTTTT.

The J gene is TRBJ2-6, the V gene TRBV5-1; a possible D gene is TRBD1 (6 bases). CDR1 is SGHRS, CDR2 YFSETQ, per germline. The CDR3 length is 15 residues. Trimming left V 4 bases short and J 2 bases short, with 10 bases between. Here the CDR3 reads CASSTSGAGANVLTF. CDR3 nucleotides: TGCGCCAGCAGCACCTCAGGGGCTGGGGCCAACGTCCTGACTTTC.

The V and J genes are TRBV9 and TRBJ2-4; 8 nucleotides align to TRBD1. The J segment lost 5 bases and the V segment lost 4 bases, leaving 8 bases of the junction unmatched. Per germline, CDR1 SGDLS and CDR2 YYNGEE. This CDR3 region has 15 residues. Here the CDR3 reads CASSPRGQVQNIQYF. In DNA form, the CDR3 reads TGTGCCAGCAGCCCCCGGGGACAGGTGCAAAACATTCAGTACTTC.

The genes are TRBV13 and TRBJ2-5; weak D call: TRBD1 (6 bases). The CDR3 has 14 amino acids. Germline CDR1 and CDR2: PRHDT and FYEKMQ (reference sequence). Trimming removed 6 bases at V and 5 bases at J, with 16 bases between. The CDR3 spells CASRRVGQGETQYF. For the CDR3, the DNA is TGTGCCAGCAGGCGAGTAGGGCAGGGGGAGACCCAGTACTTC.

This chain joins TRBV19 and TRBJ2-5; 10 nucleotides align to TRBD2. The germline V gene encodes CDR1 LNHDA and CDR2 SQIVND (reference sequence). The CDR3 length is 19 residues. The V gene end was trimmed by 5 bases and the J gene end by 3 bases; junction bases not matched to a gene: 18. Here the CDR3 reads CASSPHSGRTDTPKETQYF. The CDR3 DNA sequence: TGTGCCAGTAGTCCTCATAGCGGGAGGACTGATACCCCCAAAGAGACCCAGTACTTC.

The V and J genes are TRBV28 and TRBJ2-5; unclear D gene. CDR1 and CDR2 from the germline V gene are MDHEN and SYDVKM. V lost 4 bases to trimming and J lost 1 base, with 4 bases between them. This CDR3 is 12 amino acids long. The CDR3 region has the DNA TGTGCCAGCAGTTCCTCCCAAGAGACCCAGTACTTC. Encoded protein: CASSSSQETQYF.

The J gene is TRBJ2-1, the V gene TRBV7-9; unclear D gene. V was clipped by 2 bases and J by 6 bases, with 5 bases between them. CDR1 is SEHNR, CDR2 FQNEAQ, per germline (reference sequence). The CDR3 length is 12 residues. CDR3 sequence (DNA): TGTGCCAGCAGCTTATCATCCAATGAGCAGTTCTTC. Amino acids: CASSLSSNEQFF.

The chain carries TRBV2 and TRBJ1-5; D is perhaps TRBD1 (5 bases). The germline V gene has CDR1 SNHLY and CDR2 FYNNEI. The CDR3 is 14 residues long. With 3 bases removed from V and 5 bases from J, the gap between germline ends came to 11 bases. The DNA of the CDR3 is TGTGCCAGCAGTGAGAGGACACTATATCAGCCCCAGCATTTT. It encodes CASSERTLYQPQHF.

The chain joins TRBV24-1 to TRBJ2-5; no definite D call. CDR1 and CDR2 from the germline V gene are KGHDR and SFDVKD. This CDR3 has 14 amino acids. V shed 1 base and J shed 5 bases, with 10 bases lying between them. The CDR3 reads CATSDFGPEETQYF. CDR3 bases: TGTGCCACCAGTGATTTTGGGCCTGAGGAGACCCAGTACTTC.

V is TRBV19 and J is TRBJ2-5, with TRBD2 identical over 8 bases. Germline CDR1 and CDR2: LNHDA and SQIVND (reference sequence). V was pared by 3 bases and J by 11 bases, with 11 bases of the junction left unmatched. There are 14 residues in the CDR3. The CDR3 bases are TGTGCCAGTAGTATCGTAGCGTCGGGGGGGAAACAGTACTTC. Translated: CASSIVASGGKQYF. The full variable domain, with the rest looked up from reference TRBV19 and TRBJ2-5, is DGGITQSPKYLFRKEGQNVTLSCEQNLNHDAMYWYRQDPGQGLRLIYYSQIVNDFQKGDIAEGYSVSREKKESFPLTVTSAQKNPTAFYLCASSIVASGGKQYFGPGTRLLVL.

The V call is TRBV11-2, the J call TRBJ2-7; no clear D gene. The CDR3 has 14 residues. Trimming removed 1 base from V and 7 bases from J, with 14 bases in between. Germline values: CDR1 SGHAT, CDR2 FQNNGV. CDR3 loop: CASSLVKSGLEQYF. Written as DNA, the CDR3 is TGTGCCAGCAGCTTAGTGAAGTCAGGTCTTGAGCAGTACTTC.

The chain couples TRBV11-2 to TRBJ2-3, with TRBD2 identical over 13 bases. The ends lost 7 bases at V and 1 base at J; junction bases unmatched: 5. Germline loops: CDR1 SGHAT, CDR2 FQNNGV. The CDR3 spans 16 residues. The CDR3 here is CASTLGLAGGTDTQYF. CDR3 nucleotides: TGTGCCAGCACCCTAGGACTAGCGGGGGGCACAGATACGCAGTATTTT.

V and J are TRBV11-3 and TRBJ1-1, with D unresolved. CDR1 is SGHNT and CDR2 is YENEEA in the germline V gene. There are 12 residues in the CDR3. Trimming left V 1 base short and J 11 bases short, with 11 bases between. CDR3 amino acids: CASSLVTEEAFF. CDR3 nucleotides: TGTGCCAGCAGCTTAGTCACCGAGGAGGCTTTCTTT. Variable domain in full (rest from reference TRBV11-3 and TRBJ1-1): EAGVVQSPRYKIIEKKQPVAFWCNPISGHNTLYWYLQNLGQGPELLIRYENEEAVDDSQLPKDRFSAERLKGVDSTLKIQPAELGDSAVYLCASSLVTEEAFFGQGTRLTVV.

Comment on this clone: Other DNA variants within this sample encode the same CDR3. The V call is TRBV7-3, the J call TRBJ1-6; D is ambiguous. The CDR3 runs 12 residues. V lost 1 base, J lost 10 bases, and 5 bases lay in between. Germline assignment: CDR1 SGHTA and CDR2 FQGTGA. CDR3 in DNA: TGTGCCAGCAGCTTAATGGGCTCACCCCTCCACTTT. Its protein product is CASSLMGSPLHF.

The chain has TRBV27 and TRBJ2-1; 15 bases match TRBD2. Germline trimming cut 10 bases from V and 6 bases from J; bases unmatched to any gene: 7. The CDR3 spans 15 residues. Germline V CDR1 and CDR2: MNHEY, SMNVEV (reference sequence). CDR3 amino acids: CATRTSGGVFNEQFF. The CDR3 DNA is TGTGCCACCCGGACTAGCGGGGGGGTATTCAATGAGCAGTTCTTC.

The rearrangement joins TRBV24-1 to TRBJ2-6, with 9 bases aligning to TRBD1. Germline V gene data show CDR1 as KGHDR and CDR2 as SFDVKD. V lost 3 bases, J lost 0 bases, and 5 bases stayed unmatched. The CDR3 consists of 18 residues. CDR3 sequence reads: CATSDPGTGHSGANVLTF. The CDR3 bases are TGTGCCACCAGTGATCCCGGGACAGGGCACTCTGGGGCCAACGTCCTGACTTTC.

The chain uses TRBV27 and TRBJ2-5, with D tentatively TRBD1 (5 bases). Germline lookup yields CDR1 MNHEY and CDR2 SMNVEV (reference sequence). CDR3 length: 15 amino acids. Trimming cost V 11 bases and J 5 bases, with 24 bases left between them. Here the CDR3 DNA reads TGTGCCTCCCATCAGGCAGGGATTGACGATGAGACCCAGTACTTC. Protein: CASHQAGIDDETQYF.

The V and J genes are TRBV4-2 and TRBJ2-7; tentative D call: TRBD2 (5 bases). Germline V gene sequence: CDR1 LGHNA, CDR2 YNFKEQ. The CDR3 has 13 amino acids. Trimming stripped 0 bases from V and 5 bases from J, with 8 bases between. The CDR3 bases are TGTGCCAGCAGCCAAGATCCCGGGGACGAGCAGTACTTC. Amino acid sequence: CASSQDPGDEQYF.

The chain employs TRBV7-9 and TRBJ1-1, with TRBD1 matching over 8 bases. CDR1 and CDR2 (germline): SEHNR, FQNEAQ (reference sequence). After removal of 3 bases from V and 0 bases from J, the junction contained 6 bases not matched to a gene. The CDR3 loop spans 16 amino acids. As DNA, the CDR3 is TGTGCCAGCAGCTTTTTCACAGGGGGTATGAACACTGAAGCTTTCTTT. This codes for CASSFFTGGMNTEAFF.

The V and J genes are TRBV19 and TRBJ2-7, with 9 bases aligning to TRBD1. The junction had 7 bases not matched to a gene; V was cut back by 5 bases and J by 2 bases. This CDR3 region has 15 residues. Per germline, CDR1 LNHDA and CDR2 SQIVND (reference sequence). Here the CDR3 reads CASSPLGQGAYEQYF. In nucleotides, the CDR3 is TGTGCCAGTAGTCCCTTGGGACAGGGAGCCTACGAGCAGTACTTC.